The 3 T cell receptor beta chains in this list originate from one sample, sequenced in a study of blood T cell repertoires in COVID-19. Sequencing used immunoSEQ multiplex PCR; TCRdb keeps in-frame clones, though not all of them. The top ten hold under 6.5% of the sample, which has 95,000 to 110,000 clones, 91% seen once. The material sequenced was peripheral blood. All receptors derive from a human donor in a cohort sampled during active COVID-19.

Here the CDR3 reads CASSFASGVNTGELFF. The CDR3 nucleotides read TGTGCCAGCAGTTTCGCTAGCGGAGTGAACACCGGGGAGCTGTTTTTT. This rearrangement joins TRBV28 to TRBJ2-2, with TRBD2 matching over 7 bases. This CDR3 region has 16 residues. Germline values: CDR1 MDHEN, CDR2 SYDVKM. Losses at the gene ends were 3 bases for V and 1 base for J; bases not matched to a gene: 5.

The chain employs TRBV11-2 and TRBJ1-1; unclear D gene. Germline CDR1 reads SGHAT; CDR2 reads FQNNGV. This CDR3 contains 13 residues. V dropped 5 bases and J dropped 0 bases, with 7 bases sitting between them. CDR3 amino acids: CASSGGMNTEAFF. The CDR3 nucleotides read TGTGCCAGCAGCGGAGGGATGAACACTGAAGCTTTCTTT.

J is TRBJ2-5 and V is TRBV6-2 or TRBV6-3; D possibly corresponds to TRBD2 (9 bases). Germline V CDR1 and CDR2: MNHEY, SVGEGT. This CDR3 has 19 amino acids. Trimming removed 0 bases at V and 2 bases at J, with 22 bases between. CDR3 sequence (DNA): TGTGCCAGCAGTTACTCGATAGACAGGGGTCTAGCGGGGCAAGAGACCCAGTACTTC. Translation: CASSYSIDRGLAGQETQYF.